What follows describes a single TCR beta chain. The data originate from a study of blood T cell repertoires in COVID-19. Study as a whole: PBMCs, B-cell-depleted T cells, or T cells were the source of the cDNA or gDNA that made up the material.

Measured with immunoSEQ multiplex PCR; TCRdb has only the in-frame clones, and not every one. The sample holds approximately 100,000 clones, approximately 90% seen once. This CDR3 comprises 12 residues. Germline V lookup: CDR1 SQVTM, CDR2 ANQGSEA. V lost 4 bases to trimming and J lost 6 bases, with 11 bases between them. The V call is TRBV29-1, the J call TRBJ2-3; D is ambiguous. The TCR comes from a man aged 45-65 years with acute or convalescent COVID-19. Sample: peripheral blood. The chain's CDR3 is CSVAHSVDTQYF. The CDR3 nucleotides are TGCAGCGTTGCCCACTCCGTTGATACGCAGTATTTT.